What follows describes a single TCR beta chain. Its antigen is not identified. Germline CDR1 reads MGHRA; CDR2 reads YSYEKL. V was pared by 6 bases and J by 5 bases, with 7 bases of the junction left unmatched. This CDR3 contains 15 residues. These data are taken from a study of T cell responses to AZD1222 COVID-19 vaccine. Study-level background: Second-dose timings of about 4 or about 12 weeks were pooled. Notes on the study in general: Just 6 or 7 people given AZD1222 tested seropositive at baseline.

Data came from immunoSEQ multiplex PCR; TCRdb stores just in-frame clones and leaves some out. The table lists around 100,000 clones, more than 70% of them singletons. This material consisted of peripheral blood, taken on day 0 of AZD1222 vaccination. The sequence was obtained from an adult in good health. This chain joins TRBV4-1 and TRBJ2-5, with 12 nucleotides matching TRBD2. The CDR3 loop reads CASSHRLAGVETQYF. The CDR3 DNA reads TGCGCCAGCAGTCATCGACTAGCGGGAGTTGAGACCCAGTACTTC.